Listed below are T cell receptor beta chains from one sample, sequenced in a study of blood T cells in healthy people across ages. TCRdb redid the calling of the 5' RACE reads with MiXCR, one entry per CDR3 protein. The sample contains fewer than 900,000 distinct CDR3 sequences, roughly 35% of which appear only once. Sequencing used blood. These receptors were collected from a man aged 18-30 years in good health. Both conserved end residues are part of each CDR3. D genes are given only for firm matches. The listing skips clone size in some rows; elsewhere it reads once, few, many or a size class.

J,size,V,D,CDR3,DNA
TRBJ1-2,NA,TRBV12-3/TRBV12-4,TRBD1,CASTKLEGGQLYGYTF,TGTGCCAGCACGAAATTGGAGGGGGGACAGCTCTATGGCTACACCTTC
TRBJ2-3,NA,TRBV12-3/TRBV12-4,NA,CASSPSTRTSTDTQYF,TGTGCCAGCAGTCCCTCGACTCGAACTAGCACAGATACGCAGTATTTT
TRBJ1-1,NA,TRBV5-1,NA,CASSLEGLQRGTEAFF,TGCGCCAGCAGCTTGGAGGGCCTCCAGAGGGGGACTGAAGCTTTCTTT
TRBJ1-5,few,TRBV10-3,NA,CAISEWGHNQPQHF,TGTGCCATCAGTGAATGGGGGCACAATCAGCCCCAGCATTTT
TRBJ1-1,NA,TRBV12-3/TRBV12-4,NA,CASRPERAKAEAFF,TGTGCCAGCAGGCCCGAGCGGGCCAAGGCTGAAGCTTTCTTT
TRBJ1-5,NA,TRBV6-1,TRBD1,CASSAQVTGSNQPQHF,TGTGCCAGCAGTGCTCAGGTGACAGGGAGCAATCAGCCCCAGCATTTT
TRBJ1-2,once,TRBV27,NA,CASSLSLNSRYTF,TGTGCCAGCAGTTTAAGCCTCAATAGTCGCTACACCTTC
TRBJ2-5,NA,TRBV12-3/TRBV12-4,NA,CASRLTGYSRPQYF,TGTGCCAGCAGGCTAACCGGCTATAGCCGTCCCCAGTACTTC
TRBJ1-1,NA,TRBV7-6,TRBD1,CASSATGENTEAFF,TGTGCCAGCAGCGCCACAGGGGAGAACACTGAAGCTTTCTTT
TRBJ2-4,few,TRBV7-9,NA,CASSPRDALSDIQYF,TGTGCCAGCAGCCCCCGGGACGCCCTTTCGGACATTCAGTACTTC
TRBJ2-3,NA,TRBV12-3/TRBV12-4,NA,CASSTRGVVRADTQYF,TGTGCCAGCAGTACGAGGGGAGTGGTGAGAGCAGATACGCAATATTTT
TRBJ2-7,NA,TRBV6-1,NA,CASSINYEQYF,TGTGCCAGCAGCATAAATTACGAGCAGTACTTC
TRBJ2-7,many,TRBV10-3,TRBD1,CAISAAGTGNEQYF,TGTGCCATCAGTGCCGCCGGGACAGGGAACGAGCAGTACTTC
TRBJ2-2,NA,TRBV6-1,TRBD2,CASSPWLAGGENTGELFF,TGTGCCAGCAGCCCCTGGTTAGCGGGGGGTGAGAACACCGGGGAGCTGTTTTTT
TRBJ2-2,few,TRBV6-5,TRBD2,CASSLGGAGELFF,TGTGCCAGCAGCCTCGGGGGGGCGGGGGAGCTGTTTTTT
TRBJ2-3,NA,TRBV6-1,TRBD2,CASSRNGLAGFTDTQYF,TGTGCCAGCAGCCGCAATGGACTAGCGGGGTTCACAGATACGCAGTATTTT
TRBJ2-3,NA,TRBV2,NA,CASPGSDTQYF,TGTGCCAGCCCGGGATCAGATACGCAGTATTTT
TRBJ2-4,NA,TRBV20-1,TRBD2,CSARDFLAGDYNEQYF,TGCAGTGCTAGAGATTTTCTAGCGGGGGATTACAATGAGCAGTACTTC
TRBJ1-6,NA,TRBV6-5,NA,CASRRGVSNPPLHF,TGTGCCAGCAGACGGGGAGTTTCCAATCCACCCCTCCACTTT
TRBJ2-2,NA,TRBV6-2/TRBV6-3,NA,CAGSRDGPNTGELFF,TGTGCCGGCAGCCGTGACGGTCCGAACACCGGGGAGCTGTTTTTT
TRBJ2-7,many,TRBV9,TRBD1,CASSLKTGAEQYF,TGTGCCAGCAGCTTAAAGACAGGGGCCGAGCAGTACTTC
TRBJ1-2,NA,TRBV5-1,TRBD1,CASSLGGDRRGGYTF,TGCGCCAGCAGCTTGGGCGGGGACAGACGCGGAGGCTACACCTTC
TRBJ1-4,few,TRBV5-1,NA,CASSLESADNEKLFF,TGCGCCAGCAGCTTGGAGTCGGCGGATAATGAAAAACTGTTTTTT
TRBJ2-2,NA,TRBV11-1,TRBD1,CASSFTTLYTGTGDTGELFF,TGTGCCAGCAGCTTTACTACCCTTTATACCGGGACAGGGGACACCGGGGAGCTGTTTTTT
TRBJ1-2,NA,TRBV7-2,NA,CASSLRPKGDGYTF,TGTGCCAGCAGCTTAAGGCCGAAGGGGGATGGCTACACCTTC
TRBJ1-5,NA,TRBV4-1,NA,CASGAPGHPSNQPQHF,TGCGCCAGCGGCGCTCCGGGACATCCTAGCAATCAGCCCCAGCATTTT
TRBJ2-2,once,TRBV4-2,NA,CASSQDLNGGSTGELFF,TGTGCCAGCAGCCAAGACCTGAATGGGGGCAGCACCGGGGAGCTGTTTTTT
TRBJ1-5,NA,TRBV20-1,NA,CSARRDETSNQPQHF,TGCAGTGCTAGGCGGGACGAGACAAGCAATCAGCCCCAGCATTTT
TRBJ2-1,NA,TRBV6-2/TRBV6-3,TRBD1,CASRATGEETQFF,TGTGCCAGCAGAGCTACAGGGGAAGAGACCCAGTTCTTC
TRBJ2-7,many,TRBV12-3/TRBV12-4,NA,CASSSQGGYEQYF,TGTGCCAGCAGTTCCCAGGGGGGGTACGAGCAGTACTTC
TRBJ2-5,few,TRBV11-2,NA,CASSLEPRAETQYF,TGTGCCAGCAGCTTAGAGCCCCGGGCCGAGACCCAGTACTTC
TRBJ2-7,NA,TRBV12-3/TRBV12-4,NA,CASSQTGRGVNEQYF,TGTGCCAGCAGCCAAACCGGCAGAGGGGTCAACGAGCAGTACTTC
TRBJ2-3,few,TRBV9,TRBD1,CASSIGQGNVASTDTQYF,TGTGCCAGCAGCATCGGACAGGGGAATGTGGCTAGCACAGATACGCAGTATTTT
TRBJ2-5,NA,TRBV3-1,TRBD1,CASSREPGGIQETQYF,TGTGCCAGCAGCCGAGAGCCAGGGGGCATCCAAGAGACCCAGTACTTC
TRBJ2-5,NA,TRBV6-2/TRBV6-3,TRBD1,CASSSTLTGGSQETQYF,TGTGCCAGCAGTTCAACTCTGACAGGGGGAAGTCAAGAGACCCAGTACTTC
TRBJ2-5,many,TRBV7-2,NA,CASSLDHSQETQYF,TGTGCCAGCAGCTTAGATCACAGCCAAGAGACCCAGTACTTC
TRBJ2-4,NA,TRBV15,NA,CATSREQAAKNIQYF,TGTGCCACCAGCAGGGAACAGGCAGCCAAAAACATTCAGTACTTC
TRBJ2-1,few,TRBV25-1,NA,CASSGHNYNEQFF,TGTGCCAGCAGTGGACACAACTACAATGAGCAGTTCTTC
TRBJ2-3,many,TRBV20-1,TRBD2,CSAPWMGGRTDTQYF,TGCAGTGCCCCCTGGATGGGAGGGAGAACAGATACGCAGTATTTT
TRBJ1-6,NA,TRBV12-3/TRBV12-4,NA,CASSFLDSPPHF,TGTGCCAGCAGTTTCTTGGATTCACCCCCCCACTTT
TRBJ1-2,many,TRBV7-6,NA,CASSLYPGITDGYTF,TGTGCCAGCAGCTTATATCCGGGAATAACAGATGGCTACACCTTC